This T cell receptor (beta chain) was observed in a study of T cell repertoires in cytomegalovirus infection. The CDR3 is 15 residues long. The germline CDR1 and CDR2 sequences are MRHNA and SNTAGT. V lost 0 bases to trimming and J lost 6 bases, with 14 bases between them. MiXCR, run by TCRdb on the reads, gives a single entry per CDR3 protein. Of roughly 990,000 distinct CDR3 sequences listed, around 30% are singletons. As to this clonotype: What it binds is not known.

The sample consisted of cultured CD8+ T cells from PBMCs, taken from culture after CMV antigen stimulation. The receptor was isolated from a human donor in good health (CMV status not recorded). Some clones in this sample may be carry-over from other donors' samples. The chain uses TRBV6-4 and TRBJ1-2; maybe TRBD1 (6 bases). CDR3 DNA sequence: TGTGCCAGCAGTGACTCGAGGGGGGACCGGAATGGCTACACCTTC. Translated, it gives CASSDSRGDRNGYTF.